The 29 T cell receptor beta chains given below trace back to one sample, sequenced in a study of a mutant IDH1 vaccine in newly diagnosed glioma. Time point noted: baseline, week 1 (first vaccination visit). Specified treatment: pre-vaccination baseline after standard-of-care therapy. Here immunoSEQ multiplex PCR was the method, and the copy in TCRdb shows in-frame clones only, minus some. Of about 88,000 clones listed, over 75% are singletons. The sequencing used PBMCs, collected from a glioma patient treated with radiotherapy, temozolomide or both. These receptors came from a man between 40 and 49 years old with glioma. Some clones in this sample may be carry-over from other donors' samples.

This clone occurred once. This chain uses TRBV7-8 with TRBJ2-7, with D possibly TRBD1 on 5 matching bases. This CDR3 has 15 amino acids. V lost 1 base and J 1 base, leaving 11 bases between the germline ends. The germline gives CDR1 SGHVS, CDR2 FQNEAQ. The CDR3 DNA follows: TGTGCCAGCAGCTTAGTGGTAGGGGCGTCCTACGAGCAGTACTTC. This translates into CASSLVVGASYEQYF.

This clone was picked up one time. This sequence joins TRBV5-1 and TRBJ2-5; the D gene is possibly TRBD1 (7 bases). Between the trimmed V and J ends, which lost 2 bases and 5 bases, there was a span of 22 bases. The germline gives CDR1 SGHRS, CDR2 YFSETQ. The length of the CDR3 is 17 residues. In DNA form, the CDR3 reads TGCGCCAGCAGCTTCTTGGGGGGACAGCAACAAGGGGAGACCCAGTACTTC. This gives the protein CASSFLGGQQQGETQYF.

The gene calls are TRBV6-5 and TRBJ2-7; unclear D gene. Per the germline V gene, CDR1 is MNHEY and CDR2 is SVGAGI. V lost 8 bases and J 7 bases, leaving 15 bases between the germline ends. The CDR3 consists of 12 residues. This CDR3 is CASSPGVGEQYF. The CDR3, as DNA: TGTGCCAGCTCCCCAGGAGTCGGGGAGCAGTACTTC.

This clone was seen only once. This sequence joins TRBV5-6 and TRBJ1-3, with D unclear. CDR3 length: 14 amino acids. Trimming left V 5 bases short and J 0 bases short, with 9 bases between. Germline assignment: CDR1 SGHDT and CDR2 YYEEEE. CDR3 in amino acids: CASRGSNSGNTIYF. The CDR3 DNA sequence: TGTGCCAGCAGGGGCAGCAACTCTGGAAACACCATATATTTT.

The V gene is TRBV7-8, the J gene TRBJ1-3, with 7 bases lining up with TRBD1. The CDR3 is made up of 16 amino acids. With V trimmed by 5 bases and J by 9 bases, 16 bases remained unmatched. From germline, CDR1 is SGHVS and CDR2 FQNEAQ. CDR3 residues: CASSPQNRGFGGTIYF. DNA for the CDR3: TGTGCCAGCAGCCCCCAGAACAGGGGCTTCGGGGGCACCATATATTTT.

V is TRBV10-1 and J is TRBJ1-3, with no clear D. Germline assignment: CDR1 WNHNN and CDR2 SYGVQD (reference sequence). This CDR3 is built from 15 residues. Trimming shortened V by 6 bases and J by 4 bases, and 16 bases separated the two germline ends. The CDR3 region has the DNA TGCGCCAGCAGGGGAGGATGTGTGGAAGGAAACACCATATATTTT. It translates to CASRGGCVEGNTIYF.

This clone was seen a handful of times. The chain joins TRBV5-5 to TRBJ1-1; D is possibly TRBD1 (5 bases). V lost 0 bases and J lost 5, with 14 bases in between. Germline CDR1 SGHKS, CDR2 YYEKEE (reference sequence). The CDR3 spans 15 residues. The CDR3 DNA reads TGTGCCAGCAGCTTGGCCTGGAGGGGAGGGACTGAAGCTTTCTTT. It encodes CASSLAWRGGTEAFF.

This clone was recorded only once. The gene calls are TRBV18 and TRBJ1-4; D is ambiguous. Between the trimmed V and J ends, which lost 6 bases and 5 bases, there was a span of 13 bases. Germline lookup yields CDR1 KGHSH and CDR2 LQKENI. The CDR3 spans 14 residues. The CDR3 region has the DNA TGTGCCAGCTCGACTCTTGATTCGAATGAAAAACTGTTTTTT. Encoded protein: CASSTLDSNEKLFF.

The V gene is TRBV7-9, the J gene TRBJ1-6; D gene uncertain. Germline V gene sequence: CDR1 SEHNR, CDR2 FQNEAQ (reference sequence). The CDR3 sequence is 14 residues long. V lost 3 bases and J lost 7, with 10 bases in between. CDR3 nucleotide sequence: TGTGCCAGCAGCTTTCCAGATAGAAATTCACCCCTCCACTTT. As protein: CASSFPDRNSPLHF.

The chain links TRBV5-6 to TRBJ2-7; 7 bases fit TRBD1. The CDR3 spans 13 residues. Germline CDR1 reads SGHDT; CDR2 reads YYEEEE. V gave up 4 bases and J gave up 12 bases; unmatched junction bases: 13. CDR3 nucleotide sequence: TGTGCCAGCAGCCTCTACAGGGGAGAAAAGGGGTACTTC. This sequence encodes CASSLYRGEKGYF. The whole variable domain, filled in from reference TRBV5-6 and TRBJ2-7, reads DAGVTQSPTHLIKTRGQQVTLRCSPKSGHDTVSWYQQALGQGPQFIFQYYEEEERQRGNFPDRFSGHQFPNYSSELNVNALLLGDSALYLCASSLYRGEKGYFGPGTRLTVT.

The chain uses TRBV4-2 and TRBJ1-3; D is ambiguous. Germline CDR1 and CDR2: LGHNA and YNFKEQ. Trimming shortened V by 0 bases and J by 3 bases, and 12 bases separated the two germline ends. This CDR3 has 16 residues. CDR3 sequence: CASSQEPVSYGNTIYF. The DNA of the CDR3 is TGTGCCAGCAGCCAAGAGCCTGTGAGTTATGGAAACACCATATATTTT.

The J gene is TRBJ1-1, the V gene TRBV27; 9 nucleotides line up with TRBD1. Trimming at V came to 6 bases and at J to 3 bases, leaving 5 bases not matched to a gene. The CDR3 runs 14 residues. CDR1 is MNHEY and CDR2 is SMNVEV in the germline V gene (reference sequence). DNA of the CDR3: TGTGCCAGCAGACCCGGGGACAGGGACACTGAAGCTTTCTTT. Translating it yields CASRPGDRDTEAFF.

This chain joins TRBV18 and TRBJ2-3, with 7 bases fitting TRBD2. CDR1 is KGHSH and CDR2 is LQKENI in the germline V gene. V was clipped by 0 bases and J by 1 base; unmatched bases: 4. The CDR3 is 16 amino acids. CDR3: CASSPPSSGGTDTQYF. Written as DNA, the CDR3 is TGTGCCAGCTCACCACCGTCCAGCGGGGGCACAGATACGCAGTATTTT.

This chain links TRBV2 with TRBJ2-7; TRBD1 agrees at 7 bases. Germline lookup yields CDR1 SNHLY and CDR2 FYNNEI. The V gene end was trimmed by 6 bases and the J gene end by 3 bases; junction bases not matched to a gene: 11. This CDR3 contains 15 residues. The CDR3 here is CASSLETGTVYEQYF. Written as DNA, the CDR3 is TGTGCCAGCAGCCTAGAGACAGGGACAGTCTACGAGCAGTACTTC.

The chain has TRBV6-5 and TRBJ1-2; possible D gene TRBD1, 6 bases. From germline, CDR1 is MNHEY and CDR2 SVGAGI. CDR3 length: 16 residues. V was pared by 4 bases and J by 4 bases, with 19 bases between. DNA for the CDR3: TGTGCCAGCAGTTCCAGGGGCGCAGGAGTAAGCTATGGCTACACCTTC. This gives the protein CASSSRGAGVSYGYTF.

This clone was seen only a few times. The V gene is TRBV29-1, the J gene TRBJ1-1, with D unclear. V was pared by 3 bases and J by 11 bases, with 13 bases between. The CDR3 is made up of 11 amino acids. From germline, CDR1 is SQVTM and CDR2 ANQGSEA. This CDR3 is CSVDRQSGAFF. The CDR3, as DNA: TGCAGCGTTGACCGGCAGAGTGGGGCTTTCTTT.

The sample holds a few counts of this clone. The chain is built from TRBV7-8 and TRBJ2-1; no firm D call. Trimming removed 3 bases from V and 8 bases from J, with 5 bases in between. CDR1 is SGHVS, CDR2 FQNEAQ, per germline. This CDR3 region has 11 residues. The CDR3 reads CASSFIDEQFF. The CDR3, as DNA: TGTGCCAGCAGCTTTATAGATGAGCAGTTCTTC. The whole variable domain, filled in from reference TRBV7-8 and TRBJ2-1, reads GAGVSQSPRYKVAKRGQDVALRCDPISGHVSLFWYQQALGQGPEFLTYFQNEAQLDKSGLPSDRFFAERPEGSVSTLKIQRTQQEDSAVYLCASSFIDEQFFGPGTRLTVL.

This chain joins TRBV5-1 and TRBJ2-5; weak D call: TRBD2 (6 bases). The V end was cut by 4 bases, the J end by 4 bases, with 11 bases between. Germline V gives CDR1 SGHRS, CDR2 YFSETQ. The CDR3 is 13 residues long. CDR3 loop: CASSRQGLETQYF. The DNA of the CDR3 is TGCGCCAGCAGCCGGCAGGGACTAGAGACCCAGTACTTC.

The chain couples TRBV7-8 to TRBJ2-7; D uncertain. The CDR3 totals 11 residues. The V end was cut by 0 bases, the J end by 6 bases, with 3 bases between. CDR1 and CDR2 from the germline V gene are SGHVS and FQNEAQ. As DNA, the CDR3 is TGTGCCAGCAGCTTAGCGGCCGAGCAGTACTTC. Protein: CASSLAAEQYF.

The chain links TRBV5-1 to TRBJ2-6; D remains ambiguous. CDR3 length equals 16 residues. Germline V gene sequence: CDR1 SGHRS, CDR2 YFSETQ. Deletions cut 0 bases from V and 1 base from J, with 8 bases between. The CDR3 DNA reads TGCGCCAGCAGCTTGGAGGGTGGATCTGGGGCCAACGTCCTGACTTTC. Protein sequence: CASSLEGGSGANVLTF.

The chain recombines TRBV6-5 with TRBJ1-1; 9 bases are shared with TRBD1. Trimming cost V 2 bases and J 0 bases; bases outside gene matches: 1. The CDR3 runs to 15 residues. Germline-derived CDR1 and CDR2 are MNHEY and SVGAGI. The CDR3 coding sequence is TGTGCCAGCAGTTACGGACAGGGGATGAACACTGAAGCTTTCTTT. Translated: CASSYGQGMNTEAFF.

The chain combines TRBV14 with TRBJ1-1; TRBD1 is a possible D gene (5 bases). The CDR3 covers 16 residues. Trimming took off 3 bases at V and 0 bases at J, with 14 bases between the two ends. Germline assignment: CDR1 SGHDN and CDR2 FVKESK. The CDR3 loop reads CASSQGRGRMNTEAFF. The CDR3 DNA is TGTGCCAGCAGCCAGGGTAGGGGCAGGATGAACACTGAAGCTTTCTTT.

The chain joins TRBV11-2 to TRBJ2-7; D may correspond to TRBD1 or TRBD2 (5 bases each). The CDR3 extends over 14 amino acids. Between the trimmed V and J ends, which lost 8 bases and 3 bases, there was a span of 17 bases. Germline V gene data show CDR1 as SGHAT and CDR2 as FQNNGV. CDR3 sequence reads: CASLRDPLNYEQYF. The CDR3 region has the DNA TGTGCCAGCCTCCGGGACCCCCTCAACTACGAGCAGTACTTC.

J is TRBJ1-2 and V is TRBV5-4; TRBD1 matches 7 bases. CDR3 length: 15 amino acids. Germline values: CDR1 SGHNT, CDR2 YYREEE (reference sequence). The V gene end was trimmed by 3 bases and the J gene end by 6 bases; junction bases not matched to a gene: 11. The CDR3, as DNA: TGTGCCAGCAGCTCCCTCGACAGGGAAGATGATGGCTACACCTTC. Translation: CASSSLDREDDGYTF.

The V gene is TRBV10-3, the J gene TRBJ1-6, with unresolved D. The CDR3 is 14 amino acids. CDR1 is ENHRY and CDR2 is SYGVKD in the germline V gene. V was trimmed by 7 bases and J by 5 bases, leaving 12 bases between them. This CDR3 reads CAITSNPDNSPLHF. CDR3 in DNA: TGTGCCATCACTTCGAACCCTGATAATTCACCCCTCCACTTT.

The DNA of the CDR3 is TGTGCCAGCGAGGTAGATTACGAGCAGTACTTC. Protein: CASEVDYEQYF. The chain uses TRBV2 and TRBJ2-7; no firm D call. The germline CDR1 and CDR2 sequences are SNHLY and FYNNEI. The ends were cut back, 8 bases at V and 4 bases at J, with 9 bases in the middle. The CDR3 is 11 residues long.

The gene calls are TRBV10-3 and TRBJ2-5; 12 bases are a match to TRBD2. The CDR3 is 14 residues long. Unmatched junction bases numbered 5, after V lost 10 bases and J lost 2 bases. Germline CDR1 is ENHRY and CDR2 is SYGVKD. CDR3 residues: CATRTSGDQETQYF. The CDR3 DNA follows: TGTGCCACCAGGACTAGCGGGGATCAAGAGACCCAGTACTTC.

The chain carries TRBV7-9 and TRBJ2-5; 8 bases map to TRBD1. Germline CDR1 is SEHNR and CDR2 is FQNEAQ (reference sequence). The junction had 4 bases not matched to a gene; V was cut back by 5 bases and J by 5 bases. The CDR3 covers 13 residues. The chain's CDR3 is CASSTDRVETQYF. CDR3 nucleotide sequence: TGTGCCAGCAGCACGGACAGGGTGGAGACCCAGTACTTC.

V usage is TRBV5-6 and J usage is TRBJ1-2; D not certain. This CDR3 has 15 residues. CDR1 and CDR2 (germline): SGHDT, YYEEEE. Trimming left V 0 bases short and J 0 bases short, with 9 bases between. The CDR3: CASSLASVPNYGYTF. CDR3 coding DNA: TGTGCCAGCAGCTTGGCGTCAGTTCCTAACTATGGCTACACCTTC.